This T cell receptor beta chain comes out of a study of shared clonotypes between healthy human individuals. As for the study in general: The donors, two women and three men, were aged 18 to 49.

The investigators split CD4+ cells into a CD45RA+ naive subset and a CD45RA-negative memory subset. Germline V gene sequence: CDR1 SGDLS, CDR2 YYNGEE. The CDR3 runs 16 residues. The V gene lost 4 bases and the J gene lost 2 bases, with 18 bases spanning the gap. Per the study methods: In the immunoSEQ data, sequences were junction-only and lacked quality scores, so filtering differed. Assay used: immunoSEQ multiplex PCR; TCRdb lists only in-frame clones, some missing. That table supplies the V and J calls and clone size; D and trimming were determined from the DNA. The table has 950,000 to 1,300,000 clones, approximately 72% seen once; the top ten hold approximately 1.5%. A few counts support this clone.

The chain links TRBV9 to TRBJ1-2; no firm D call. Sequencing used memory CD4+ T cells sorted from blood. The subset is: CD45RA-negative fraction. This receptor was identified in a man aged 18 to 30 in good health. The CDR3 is CASSPLLMKGNYGYTF. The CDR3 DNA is TGTGCCAGCAGCCCCCTACTAATGAAGGGAAACTATGGCTACACCTTC.